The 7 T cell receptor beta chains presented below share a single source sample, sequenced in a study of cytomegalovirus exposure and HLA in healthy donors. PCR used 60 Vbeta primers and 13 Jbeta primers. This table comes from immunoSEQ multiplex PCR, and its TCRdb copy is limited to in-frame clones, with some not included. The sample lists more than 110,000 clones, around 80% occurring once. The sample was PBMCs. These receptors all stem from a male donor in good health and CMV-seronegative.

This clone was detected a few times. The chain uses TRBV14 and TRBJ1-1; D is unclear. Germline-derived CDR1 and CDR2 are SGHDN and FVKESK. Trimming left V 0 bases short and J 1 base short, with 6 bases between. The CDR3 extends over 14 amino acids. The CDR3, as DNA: TGTGCCAGCAGCCAAGAGGTGAGGAACACTGAAGCTTTCTTT. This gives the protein CASSQEVRNTEAFF.

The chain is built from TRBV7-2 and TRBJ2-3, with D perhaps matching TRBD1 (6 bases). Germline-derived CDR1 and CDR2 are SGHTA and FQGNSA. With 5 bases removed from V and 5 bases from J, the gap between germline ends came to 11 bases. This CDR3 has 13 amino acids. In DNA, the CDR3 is TGTGCCAGCAGCGGACAAGGGGGAGATACGCAGTATTTT. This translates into CASSGQGGDTQYF.

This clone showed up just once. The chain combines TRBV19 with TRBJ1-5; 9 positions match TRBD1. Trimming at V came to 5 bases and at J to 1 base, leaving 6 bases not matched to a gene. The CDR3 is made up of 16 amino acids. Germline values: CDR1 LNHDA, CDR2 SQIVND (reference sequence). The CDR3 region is CASSQTGTGSNQPQHF. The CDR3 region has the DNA TGTGCCAGTAGTCAGACCGGGACAGGGAGCAATCAGCCCCAGCATTTT.

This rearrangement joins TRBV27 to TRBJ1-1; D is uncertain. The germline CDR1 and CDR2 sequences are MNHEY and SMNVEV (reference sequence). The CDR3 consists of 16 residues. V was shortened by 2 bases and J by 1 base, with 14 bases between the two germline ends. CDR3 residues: CASSLRLTRGNTEAFF. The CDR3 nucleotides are TGTGCCAGCAGTTTAAGGCTAACGAGAGGGAACACTGAAGCTTTCTTT.

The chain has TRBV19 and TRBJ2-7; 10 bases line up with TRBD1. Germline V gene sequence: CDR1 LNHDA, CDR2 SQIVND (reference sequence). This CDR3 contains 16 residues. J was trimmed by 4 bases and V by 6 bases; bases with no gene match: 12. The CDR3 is CASRRTGQGVGYEQYF. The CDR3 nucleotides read TGTGCCAGTAGACGAACTGGACAGGGGGTGGGATACGAGCAGTACTTC.

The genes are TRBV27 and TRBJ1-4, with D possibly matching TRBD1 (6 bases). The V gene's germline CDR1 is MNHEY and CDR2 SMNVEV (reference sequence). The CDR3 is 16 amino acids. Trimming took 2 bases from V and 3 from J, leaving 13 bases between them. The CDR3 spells CASSLTGNRANEKLFF. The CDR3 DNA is TGTGCCAGCAGTTTAACAGGGAATAGGGCTAATGAAAAACTGTTTTTT.

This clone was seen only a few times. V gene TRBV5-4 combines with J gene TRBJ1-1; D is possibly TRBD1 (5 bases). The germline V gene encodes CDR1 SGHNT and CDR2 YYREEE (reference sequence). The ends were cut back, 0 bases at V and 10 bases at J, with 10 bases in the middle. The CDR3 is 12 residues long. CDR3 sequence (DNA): TGTGCCAGCAGCTTGGATAGGGGTCGAGCTTTCTTT. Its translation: CASSLDRGRAFF.